This T cell receptor (beta chain) was found in a study of shared clonotypes between healthy human individuals (dated by TCRdb to the early 2020s). Background on the whole study: The cohort included three men and a couple of women between 18 and 49 years of age. Per donor, leukapheresis produced somewhere between about 0.85 and 9.5 billion PBMCs. Blood TCR repertoires of several healthy adults were deeply sequenced to estimate repertoire size and the extent of clonotype sharing between individuals. Per donor, three plates each were used for CD4 naive and CD4 memory, two for CD8 naive, and one for CD8 memory. Libraries were prepared and TCR repertoires were sequenced by different laboratories using diverse techniques, in order to increase sequencing depth and limit assay-specific biases.

TCR CDR3 regions were amplified from genomic DNA by multiplex PCR using the deep immunoSEQ assay. Extracted genomic DNA from each cell subset was spread evenly across all wells of several immunoSEQ 96-well plates, with each plate serving as a replicate. For sorted subsets, roughly 200 ng of genomic DNA, equivalent to roughly 33,000 T cell genomes, went into each replicate PCR. Purified libraries were measured with a Qubit 3.0 fluorometer, size-checked on a Bioanalyzer 2100, and measured again with the KAPA Library Quantification kit. Every immunoSEQ 96-well plate was sequenced on a dedicated single-read 150-cycle Illumina NextSeq 550 flow cell. From the authors' description of their analysis: Because the immunoSEQ output included only junctional sequences and no quality scores, the filtering could not be the same as the filtering used for full-length reads. To assign V/J genes and CDR3, sequences were annotated using PyIR, a Python wrapper for IgBLAST v1.9, with IMGT germline references. Reads were removed for weak V/J assignments (E-value above 1e-6), missing CDR3, stop codons, out-of-frame junctions, or ambiguous translated residues. V3J clonotypes were defined as sequences sharing an identical inferred V gene, J gene, and CDR3 amino acid sequence. Percentage overlap between repertoires was calculated by dividing the number of shared unique clonotypes by the size of the smaller repertoire. Repertoire richness was assessed with RTK rarefaction, the Chao1 estimator, and Recon v2.1 estimates of unobserved clonotypes. OLGA was used to compute generation probabilities for all TCRbeta clonotypes that the gDNA method yielded from a few donors. TCRdb obtained this table from immuneACCESS and retained in-frame rearrangements with V and J assigned. These tables miss some clones; where compared with another copy, unresolved V genes account for less than half of the shortfall, and the remainder is unexplained. For V, J and clone size, that table is used; D and trimming come from the DNA. The sample includes approximately 2.4 million clones, with 95% observed a single time. The ten largest clonotypes hold approximately 0.13% of the sample.

The donors were healthy, HIV-negative adults who had no recently reported acute infections or vaccinations. Every donor was a Caucasian adult living in Nashville, Tennessee, USA. CD4+ T cells were enriched by magnetic negative selection, after which naive cells were positively selected on CD45RA and the negative fraction was taken as the memory subset. Blood was collected by leukapheresis, and PBMCs were isolated by Ficoll-Histopaque density gradient centrifugation and then cryopreserved in liquid nitrogen vapor phase. Analytical flow cytometry was used to check the purity and quantity of every magnetically sorted T cell population. Each sorted fraction had its genomic DNA isolated and then quantified by UV absorbance on a Nanodrop 2000c. This clone was detected once. The specificity of this receptor is unknown. No much larger clone exists at a distance of one base, and base qualities are not known. Other DNA sequences in the same sample also yield this CDR3.

CDR1 and CDR2 (SGDLS, YYNGEE) derive from the germline V gene. Trimming takes 0 bases off V and 5 bases off J; junction bases not matched to a gene: 5. From cysteine to phenylalanine, the CDR3 is 16 amino acids long. Solely the CDR3 DNA is kept, with 48 bases framed from the first base. What the work shows at the level of the full study, not this receptor alone: Larger estimated clonotype richness was generally found for naive subsets than for memory subsets. Around 5% of naive CD4, 3% to 4% of naive CD8, roughly 2.4% of memory CD4, and about 0.4% of memory CD8 clonotypes were shared across several donors. Higher generation probabilities were observed for clonotypes shared by all four sorted-subset donors than for non-shared clonotypes. Sampling was restricted to blood, and TCR repertoires in tissue are likely to differ from TCR repertoires in blood. Even with the large sequencing depth, rarefaction of the sorted-subset datasets indicated that sequencing was incomplete. Because the study included only a small number of donors, the genetic and exposure-history diversity represented was limited. Pairwise subsampling indicated that sequencing depth was expected to affect the degree of clonotype sharing among donors.

The V gene is TRBV9 and the J gene is TRBJ1-4; 9 bases in the junction line up with TRBD1. Sequencing was performed on naive CD4+ T cells sorted from blood. The intended sense of this specimen's cell subset or site label: CD45RA+ positively selected. The receptor comes from a man in his late teens or twenties in good health. For the CDR3, the sequence is CASSVGTGTGNEKLFF. The bases are TGTGCCAGCAGCGTAGGTACCGGGACAGGGAATGAAAAACTGTTTTTT.